The source of this T cell receptor beta chain is a study of T cells in Graves' hyperthyroidism and ophthalmopathy. Using RNA transcripts as the source, TCR beta CDR3 regions were amplified. First-round RT-PCR targeting the TCR CDR3 was performed with the HTBI primer set. TCRdb passed the multiplex PCR reads through MiXCR, listing each CDR3 protein once. Of hundreds of thousands of distinct CDR3 sequences listed, roughly 15% are singletons. V was pared by 4 bases and J by 2 bases, with 8 bases between. The V gene's germline CDR1 is SQVTM and CDR2 ANQGSEA. CDR3 length: 12 amino acids. The sequence was collected from a woman younger than 35 with Graves' hyperthyroidism. This chain uses TRBV29-1 with TRBJ1-2; D might be TRBD1 (5 bases). Sequenced: blood. The CDR3 region is CSVVRVNYGYTF. Written as DNA, the CDR3 is TGCAGCGTTGTCAGGGTCAACTATGGCTACACCTTC.